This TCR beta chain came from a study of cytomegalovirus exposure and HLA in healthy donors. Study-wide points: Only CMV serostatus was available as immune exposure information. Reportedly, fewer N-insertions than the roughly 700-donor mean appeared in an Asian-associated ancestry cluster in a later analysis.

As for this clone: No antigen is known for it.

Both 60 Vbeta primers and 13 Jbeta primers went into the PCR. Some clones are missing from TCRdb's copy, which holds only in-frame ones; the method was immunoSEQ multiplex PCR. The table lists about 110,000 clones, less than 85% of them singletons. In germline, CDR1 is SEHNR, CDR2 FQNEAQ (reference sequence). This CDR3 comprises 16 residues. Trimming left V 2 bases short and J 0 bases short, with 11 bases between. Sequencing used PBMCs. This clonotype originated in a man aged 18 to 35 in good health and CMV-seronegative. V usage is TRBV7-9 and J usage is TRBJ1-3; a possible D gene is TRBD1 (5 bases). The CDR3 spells CASSLSGSSSGNTIYF. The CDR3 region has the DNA TGTGCCAGCAGCTTATCAGGGTCGAGCTCTGGAAACACCATATATTTT.